This passage covers 14 T cell receptor beta chains from one sample sequenced in a study of T cell responses to AZD1222 COVID-19 vaccine. The table came from immunoSEQ multiplex PCR; TCRdb's copy has only in-frame clones and leaves some out. The table gives more than 110,000 clones; the top ten clones make up about 2.2% of it. Material for sequencing was peripheral blood. These receptors originate from an adult in good health.

This sequence joins TRBV1 and TRBJ2-5; whether TRBD2, the table's D call, matches the DNA was not checked. TRBV1 is noted as a pseudogene. This CDR3 has 16 amino acids. The CDR3 here is CTSSQPGLAGQETQYF. For the CDR3, the DNA is TGCACCAGCAGCCAACCGGGACTAGCTGGCCAAGAGACCCAGTACTTC.

The chain links TRBV6-7 to TRBJ2-3; TRBD2 agrees at 8 bases. TRBV6-7 is an ORF, and what it does is uncertain. J was trimmed by 3 bases and V by 6 bases; bases with no gene match: 20. The CDR3 totals 19 residues. CDR3 DNA sequence: TGTGCCAGCAGGGGAACACTAGCGGACCCGAGACGGGGGACAGATACGCAGTATTTT. This translates into CASRGTLADPRRGTDTQYF.

V gene TRBV5-1 combines with J gene TRBJ2-7, with 7 bases lining up with TRBD1. V dropped 8 bases and J dropped 4; count of bases not matched to a gene: 12. Per germline, CDR1 SGHRS and CDR2 YFSETQ. There are 14 residues in the CDR3. The CDR3 sequence is CASKNQNRGYEQYF. The CDR3 bases are TGCGCCAGTAAGAACCAAAACAGGGGTTACGAGCAGTACTTC.

This chain joins TRBV9 and TRBJ1-1, with D hard to call. The CDR3 length is 13 residues. Germline loops: CDR1 SGDLS, CDR2 YYNGEE. With 0 bases removed from V and 10 bases from J, the gap between germline ends came to 13 bases. The chain's CDR3 is CASSVASRGLAFF. In nucleotides, the CDR3 is TGTGCCAGCAGCGTAGCTAGTCGAGGGTTAGCTTTCTTT.

The chain has TRBV7-2 and TRBJ1-4, with 8 bases matching TRBD1. Germline V lookup: CDR1 SGHTA, CDR2 FQGNSA. With 5 bases clipped from V and 4 bases from J, the junction kept 15 bases outside the gene matches. The CDR3 is 18 amino acids. The DNA for the CDR3 is TGTGCCAGCAGCCCCACAGGGACAGGCCCAAAGAATAATGAAAAACTGTTTTTT. The encoded protein is CASSPTGTGPKNNEKLFF.

The chain joins TRBV5-1 to TRBJ2-3; TRBD2 might be the D (5 bases). V was cut by 0 bases and J by 3 bases, with 17 bases left in between. Germline V gene data show CDR1 as SGHRS and CDR2 as YFSETQ. This CDR3 has 17 amino acids. The CDR3 sequence is CASSLASRGQRTDTQYF. CDR3 DNA: TGCGCCAGCAGCTTGGCCTCCCGGGGTCAGAGGACAGATACGCAGTATTTT.

The chain recombines TRBV5-1 with TRBJ1-2; TRBD1 matches at 7 bases. This CDR3 region has 15 residues. Germline V gives CDR1 SGHRS, CDR2 YFSETQ. The V and J ends lost 4 bases and 4 bases, in that order; junction bases with no gene match: 10. The CDR3 DNA reads TGCGCCAGCAGCGCCGGGACAGCGAACGCCTATGGCTACACCTTC. Residues: CASSAGTANAYGYTF.

CDR3 nucleotide sequence: TGTGCCAGCAGACCCGAGACAGGTTTTAGTAATTCACCCCTCCACTTT. This encodes CASRPETGFSNSPLHF. V is TRBV2 and J is TRBJ1-6; perhaps TRBD1 as D (6 bases). The V gene's germline CDR1 is SNHLY and CDR2 FYNNEI. Trimming left V 6 bases short and J 6 bases short, with 18 bases between. The length of the CDR3 is 16 residues.

The chain combines TRBV23-1 with TRBJ1-6, with D possibly being TRBD1 (5 bases). TRBV23-1 is reported as an ORF; its role is uncertain. V gave up 0 bases and J gave up 7 bases, with 7 bases separating them. The CDR3 has 14 residues. CDR3 sequence: CASSQSNRNSPLHF. In DNA, the CDR3 is TGCGCCAGCAGTCAATCGAACAGGAATTCACCCCTCCACTTT.

This chain connects TRBV3-1 (or the pseudogene TRBV3-2) to TRBJ2-7, with 8 nucleotides matching TRBD1. CDR1 and CDR2 (germline): LGHDT, YNNKEL (reference sequence). This CDR3 has 14 amino acids. Germline trimming cut 1 base from V and 7 bases from J; bases unmatched to any gene: 6. CDR3 nucleotides: TGTGCCAGCAGCCAAGCCGACAGGGGCTCTGAGCAGTACTTC. Translation: CASSQADRGSEQYF.

This chain joins TRBV6-2 or TRBV6-3 and TRBJ2-5; TRBD2 matches at 7 bases. V lost 1 base, J lost 5 bases, and 7 bases stayed unmatched. The germline gives CDR1 MNHEY, CDR2 SVGEGT. The CDR3 sequence is 15 residues long. CDR3 amino acids: CASSYLAGVRETQYF. DNA for the CDR3: TGTGCCAGCAGTTACTTGGCGGGGGTGCGCGAGACCCAGTACTTC.

The gene calls are TRBV28 and TRBJ2-2; 9 nucleotides align to TRBD1. Losses at the gene ends were 6 bases for V and 6 bases for J; bases not matched to a gene: 8. The CDR3 is 15 residues long. CDR1 is MDHEN, CDR2 SYDVKM, per germline. The CDR3 reads CASRATGQGPGELFF. In nucleotides, the CDR3 is TGTGCCAGCAGGGCAACGGGACAGGGTCCCGGGGAGCTGTTTTTT.

The chain carries TRBV21-1 and TRBJ1-2; the tabulated D call, TRBD1, remains unverified against the DNA. TRBV21-1 is assigned pseudogene status. The CDR3 is 17 amino acids. CDR3 sequence reads: CASSKEGQGPSNYGYTF. CDR3 DNA sequence: TGTGCCAGCAGCAAGGAGGGACAGGGTCCCTCTAACTATGGCTACACCTTC.

The chain has TRBV6-1 and TRBJ1-4, with TRBD1 identical over 9 bases. The junction had 19 bases not matched to a gene; V was cut back by 4 bases and J by 16 bases. The CDR3 covers 16 residues. Germline-derived CDR1 and CDR2 are MNHNS and SASEGT. The CDR3 here is CASSAFPGQGFAGEFF. In nucleotides, the CDR3 is TGTGCCAGCAGTGCGTTCCCCGGACAGGGGTTTGCTGGAGAGTTTTTT.